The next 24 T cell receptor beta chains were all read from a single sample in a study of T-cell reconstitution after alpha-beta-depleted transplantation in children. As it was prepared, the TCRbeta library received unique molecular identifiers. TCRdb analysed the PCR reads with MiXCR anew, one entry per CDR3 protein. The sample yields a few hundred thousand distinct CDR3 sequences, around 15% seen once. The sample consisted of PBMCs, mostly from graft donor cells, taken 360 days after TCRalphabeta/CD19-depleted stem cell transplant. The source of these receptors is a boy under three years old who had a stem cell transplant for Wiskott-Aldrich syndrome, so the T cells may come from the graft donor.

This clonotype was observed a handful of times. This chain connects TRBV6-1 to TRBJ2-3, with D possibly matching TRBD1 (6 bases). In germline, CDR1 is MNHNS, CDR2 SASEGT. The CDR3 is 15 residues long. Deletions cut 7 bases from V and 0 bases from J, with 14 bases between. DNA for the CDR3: TGTGCCAGCATCCTGGACAGACCTAGCACAGATACGCAGTATTTT. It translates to CASILDRPSTDTQYF.

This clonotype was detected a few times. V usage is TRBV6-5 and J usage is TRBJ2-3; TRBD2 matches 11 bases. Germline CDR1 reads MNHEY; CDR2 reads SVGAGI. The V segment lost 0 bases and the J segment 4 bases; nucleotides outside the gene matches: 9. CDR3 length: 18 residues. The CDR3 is CASSYSILAGGPSDTQYF. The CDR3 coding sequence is TGTGCCAGCAGTTACTCGATCTTAGCGGGGGGGCCTTCAGATACGCAGTATTTT.

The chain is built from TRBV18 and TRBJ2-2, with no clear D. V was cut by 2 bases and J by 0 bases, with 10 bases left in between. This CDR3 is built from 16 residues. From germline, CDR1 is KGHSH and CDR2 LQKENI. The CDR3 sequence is CASSPRTLANTGELFF. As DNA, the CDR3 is TGTGCCAGCTCACCAAGGACCCTGGCGAACACCGGGGAGCTGTTTTTT.

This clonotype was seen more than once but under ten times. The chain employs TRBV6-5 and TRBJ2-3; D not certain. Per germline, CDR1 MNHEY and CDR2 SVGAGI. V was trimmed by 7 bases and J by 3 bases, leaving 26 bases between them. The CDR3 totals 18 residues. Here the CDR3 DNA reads TGTGCCAGCAACCCCCCCGACTGTCCCGGCCCGAGGACAGATACGCAGTATTTT. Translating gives CASNPPDCPGPRTDTQYF.

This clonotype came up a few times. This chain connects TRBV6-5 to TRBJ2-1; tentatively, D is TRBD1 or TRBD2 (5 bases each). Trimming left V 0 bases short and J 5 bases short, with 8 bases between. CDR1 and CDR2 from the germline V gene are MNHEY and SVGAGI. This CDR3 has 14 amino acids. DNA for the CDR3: TGTGCCAGCAGTTACTCGGGACCCCACAATGAGCAGTTCTTC. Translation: CASSYSGPHNEQFF.

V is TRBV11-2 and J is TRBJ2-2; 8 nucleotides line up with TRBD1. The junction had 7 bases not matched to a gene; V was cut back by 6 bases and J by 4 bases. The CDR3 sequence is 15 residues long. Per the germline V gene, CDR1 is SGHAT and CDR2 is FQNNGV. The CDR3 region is CASSRWDRPTGELFF. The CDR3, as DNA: TGTGCCAGCAGTAGGTGGGACAGGCCCACCGGGGAGCTGTTTTTT.

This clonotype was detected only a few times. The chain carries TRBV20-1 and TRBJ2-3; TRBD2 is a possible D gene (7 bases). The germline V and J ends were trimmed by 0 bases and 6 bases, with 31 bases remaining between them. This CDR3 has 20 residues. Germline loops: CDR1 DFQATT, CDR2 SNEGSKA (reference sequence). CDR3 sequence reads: CSARDLGPFRDRREGDTQYF. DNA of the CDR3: TGCAGTGCTAGAGATCTGGGTCCGTTCAGAGACAGGAGGGAGGGGGATACGCAGTATTTT.

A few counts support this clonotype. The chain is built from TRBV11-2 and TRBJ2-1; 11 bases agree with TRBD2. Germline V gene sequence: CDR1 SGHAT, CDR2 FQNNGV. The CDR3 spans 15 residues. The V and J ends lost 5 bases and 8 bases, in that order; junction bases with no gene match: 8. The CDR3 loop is CASSHSGGAVYEQFF. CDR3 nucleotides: TGTGCCAGCAGCCATAGCGGGGGGGCGGTTTATGAGCAGTTCTTC.

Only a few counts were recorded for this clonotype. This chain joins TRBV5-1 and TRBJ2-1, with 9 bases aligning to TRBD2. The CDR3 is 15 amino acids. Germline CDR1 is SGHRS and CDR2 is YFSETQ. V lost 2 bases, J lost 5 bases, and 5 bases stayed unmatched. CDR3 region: CASSFAGGTHNEQFF. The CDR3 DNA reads TGCGCCAGCAGCTTTGCGGGGGGGACCCACAATGAGCAGTTCTTC.

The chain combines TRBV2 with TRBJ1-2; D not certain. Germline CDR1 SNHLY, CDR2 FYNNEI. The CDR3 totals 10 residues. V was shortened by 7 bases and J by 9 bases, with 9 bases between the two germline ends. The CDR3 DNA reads TGTGCCAGCAAGGGCCCTAGCTACACCTTC. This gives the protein CASKGPSYTF.

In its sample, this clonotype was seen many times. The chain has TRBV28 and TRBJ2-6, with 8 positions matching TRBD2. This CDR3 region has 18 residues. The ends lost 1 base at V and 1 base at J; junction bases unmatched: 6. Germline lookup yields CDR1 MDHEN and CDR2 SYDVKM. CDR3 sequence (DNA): TGTGCCAGCAGTTTATCCGGGGGGGGGAGATCTGGGGCCAACGTCCTGACTTTC. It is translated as CASSLSGGGRSGANVLTF. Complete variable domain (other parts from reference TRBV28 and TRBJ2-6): DVKVTQSSRYLVKRTGEKVFLECVQDMDHENMFWYRQDPGLGLRLIYFSYDVKMKEKGDIPEGYSVSREKKERFSLILESASTNQTSMYLCASSLSGGGRSGANVLTFGAGSRLTVL.

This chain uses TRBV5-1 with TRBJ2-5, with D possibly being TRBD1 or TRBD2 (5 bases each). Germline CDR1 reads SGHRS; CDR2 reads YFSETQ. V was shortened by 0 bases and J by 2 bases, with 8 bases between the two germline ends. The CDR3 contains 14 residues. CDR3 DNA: TGCGCCAGCAGCTTGGGGGGGATACAAGAGACCCAGTACTTC. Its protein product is CASSLGGIQETQYF.

The CDR3 region has the DNA TGTGCCAGCAGCGTAACCGGGACAGGGAGCGAGCAGTACTTC. The encoded protein is CASSVTGTGSEQYF. J is TRBJ2-7 and V is TRBV9; 9 bases fit TRBD1. After removal of 1 base from V and 6 bases from J, the junction contained 5 bases not matched to a gene. This CDR3 has 14 amino acids. Germline CDR1 SGDLS, CDR2 YYNGEE.

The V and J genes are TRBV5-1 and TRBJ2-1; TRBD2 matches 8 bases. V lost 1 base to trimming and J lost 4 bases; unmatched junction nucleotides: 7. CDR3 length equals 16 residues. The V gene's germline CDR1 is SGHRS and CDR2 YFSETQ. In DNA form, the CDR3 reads TGCGCCAGCAGCTTGCAACTTAGCGGGATATACAATGAGCAGTTCTTC. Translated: CASSLQLSGIYNEQFF.

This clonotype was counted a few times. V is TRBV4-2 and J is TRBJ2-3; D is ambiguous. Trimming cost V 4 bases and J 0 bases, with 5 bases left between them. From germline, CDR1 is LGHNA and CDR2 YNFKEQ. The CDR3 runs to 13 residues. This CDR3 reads CASSRASTDTQYF. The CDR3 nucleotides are TGTGCCAGCAGCCGCGCTAGCACAGATACGCAGTATTTT.

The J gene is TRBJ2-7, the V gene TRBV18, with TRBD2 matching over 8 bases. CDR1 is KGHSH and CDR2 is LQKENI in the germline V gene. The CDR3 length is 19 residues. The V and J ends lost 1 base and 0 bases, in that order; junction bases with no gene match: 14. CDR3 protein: CASSPLLGKAGVSSYEQYF. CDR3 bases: TGTGCCAGCTCACCACTCCTTGGGAAAGCGGGAGTAAGCTCCTACGAGCAGTACTTC.

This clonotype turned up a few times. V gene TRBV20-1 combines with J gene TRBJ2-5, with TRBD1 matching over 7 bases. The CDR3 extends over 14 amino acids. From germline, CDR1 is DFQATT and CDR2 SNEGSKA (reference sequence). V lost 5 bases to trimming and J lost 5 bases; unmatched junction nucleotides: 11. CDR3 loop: CSAGDSFAKETQYF. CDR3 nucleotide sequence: TGCAGTGCTGGGGACAGCTTCGCTAAGGAGACCCAGTACTTC.

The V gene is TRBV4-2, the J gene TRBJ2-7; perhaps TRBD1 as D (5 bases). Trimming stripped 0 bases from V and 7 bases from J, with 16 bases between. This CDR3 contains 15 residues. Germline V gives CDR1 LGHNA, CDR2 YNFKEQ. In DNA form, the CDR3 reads TGTGCCAGCAGCCAAGATGCCAGGGTATGGTGGGAGCAGTACTTC. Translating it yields CASSQDARVWWEQYF.

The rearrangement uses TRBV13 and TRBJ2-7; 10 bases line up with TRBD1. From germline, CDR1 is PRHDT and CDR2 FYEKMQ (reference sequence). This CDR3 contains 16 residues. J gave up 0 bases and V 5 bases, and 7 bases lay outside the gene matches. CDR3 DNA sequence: TGTGCCAGCAGCCAAACAAGACAGGGGGCCTCCTACGAGCAGTACTTC. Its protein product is CASSQTRQGASYEQYF.

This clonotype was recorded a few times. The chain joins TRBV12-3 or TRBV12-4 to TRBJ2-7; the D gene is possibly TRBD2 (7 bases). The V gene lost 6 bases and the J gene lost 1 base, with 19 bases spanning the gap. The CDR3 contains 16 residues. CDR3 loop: CASSPSGEGISYEQYF. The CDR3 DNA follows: TGTGCCAGCAGCCCCTCAGGGGAGGGGATTTCCTACGAGCAGTACTTC.

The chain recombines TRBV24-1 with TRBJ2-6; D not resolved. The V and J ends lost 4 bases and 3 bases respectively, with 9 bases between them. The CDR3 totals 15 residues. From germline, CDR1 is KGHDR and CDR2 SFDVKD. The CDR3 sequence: CATSDNDNGANVLTF. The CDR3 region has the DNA TGTGCCACCAGTGACAATGACAATGGGGCCAACGTCCTGACTTTC.

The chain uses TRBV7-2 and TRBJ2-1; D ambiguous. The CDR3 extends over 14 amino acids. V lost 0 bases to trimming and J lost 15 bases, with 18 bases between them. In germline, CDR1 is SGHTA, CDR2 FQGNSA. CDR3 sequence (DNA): TGTGCCAGCAGCTTAGCCCCCCTAAACAAGGCGCCGTTCTTC. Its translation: CASSLAPLNKAPFF.

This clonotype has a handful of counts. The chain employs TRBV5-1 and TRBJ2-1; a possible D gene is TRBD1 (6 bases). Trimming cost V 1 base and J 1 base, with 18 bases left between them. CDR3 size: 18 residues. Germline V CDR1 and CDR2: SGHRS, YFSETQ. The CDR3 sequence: CASSLRGLTTGSYNEQFF. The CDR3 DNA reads TGCGCCAGCAGCTTGCGGGGCCTAACAACAGGGTCCTACAATGAGCAGTTCTTC.

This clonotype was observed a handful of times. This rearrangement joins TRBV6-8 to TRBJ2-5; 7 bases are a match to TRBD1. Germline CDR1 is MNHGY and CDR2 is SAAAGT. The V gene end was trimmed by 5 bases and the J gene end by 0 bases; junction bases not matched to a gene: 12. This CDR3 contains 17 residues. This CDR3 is CASSPTPTGNYQETQYF. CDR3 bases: TGTGCCAGCAGTCCTACACCGACAGGGAATTACCAAGAGACCCAGTACTTC.